This T cell receptor (beta chain) stems from a study of response to subunit inactivated influenza vaccine. This clonotype was picked up many times. MiXCR, applied by TCRdb to the RT-PCR reads, yields one record per CDR3 protein. The data contain around 540,000 distinct CDR3 sequences, roughly 12% of them singletons. This sequence originates from a man aged 50 to 60 who received an inactivated influenza vaccine. This specimen was PBMCs from blood, taken on the day of vaccination.

This CDR3 reads CASSQPDRGGFREQYF. The CDR3 DNA reads as TGCGCCAGCAGCCAACCCGACAGGGGTGGATTTCGCGAGCAGTACTTC. The chain has TRBV4-1 and TRBJ2-7; 8 bases map to TRBD1. This CDR3 is 16 amino acids long. Germline V lookup: CDR1 MGHRA, CDR2 YSYEKL. The J segment lost 6 bases and the V segment lost 2 bases, leaving 12 bases of the junction unmatched.